Shown below are 22 T cell receptor beta chains from a single sample sequenced in a study of human T cells and chemical hapten exposure. Stated time point: pre-sensitization, week 0. Noted treatment: therapeutic diphenylcyclopropenone sensitization with weekly scalp DPC. A single record per CDR3 protein comes from TCRdb applying MiXCR to the RACE reads. The table records about 92,000 distinct CDR3 sequences, 8% to 10% of them present only once. This sample comprised whole blood, obtained in connection with sensitization to the hapten diphenylcyclopropenone (DPC). These receptors were taken from a woman aged 40 to 55 with alopecia areata. Some clones in this sample may be carry-over from other donors' samples.

The rearrangement uses TRBV11-2 and TRBJ2-1, with 9 nucleotides matching TRBD1. The CDR3 consists of 16 residues. Germline CDR1 SGHAT, CDR2 FQNNGV. With 5 bases clipped from V and 5 bases from J, the junction kept 10 bases outside the gene matches. CDR3 in amino acids: CASSVKSGTGNNEQFF. In DNA, the CDR3 is TGTGCCAGCAGCGTAAAATCCGGGACAGGGAACAATGAGCAGTTCTTC.

Of note for this clonotype: A read error may produce the germline difference seen at one junction end. This chain connects TRBV7-7 to TRBJ2-3; 14 positions agree with TRBD2. CDR1 and CDR2 from the germline V gene are SSHAT and FNYEAQ (reference sequence). This CDR3 contains 15 residues. DNA for the CDR3: TGTGCTAGCAGCCCGACTAGCGGGGGGGGAGATACGCAGTATTTT. It specifies CASSPTSGGGDTQYF. The full variable domain, rest sourced from reference TRBV7-7 and TRBJ2-3, is GAGVSQSPRYKVTKRGQDVTLRCDPISSHATLYWYQQALGQGPEFLTYFNYEAQPDKSGLPSDRFSAERPEGSISTLTIQRTEQRDSAMYRCASSPTSGGGDTQYFGPGTRLTVL.

V gene TRBV19 combines with J gene TRBJ2-4; possible D gene TRBD2, 5 bases. CDR1 is LNHDA, CDR2 SQIVND, per germline (reference sequence). The V end lost 10 bases, the J end lost 8 bases, and 12 bases lay between the germline ends. This CDR3 has 11 amino acids. The CDR3: CATSQRDIQYF. In DNA form, the CDR3 reads TGTGCCACCTCACAGAGGGACATTCAGTACTTC.

The CDR3 here is CASSITGDNEQYF. Here the CDR3 DNA reads TGTGCCAGCAGCATTACAGGGGACAACGAGCAGTACTTC. This sequence joins TRBV11-3 and TRBJ2-7; 7 bases fit TRBD1. The CDR3 is 13 residues long. The junction had 6 bases not matched to a gene; V was cut back by 5 bases and J by 5 bases. Germline assignment: CDR1 SGHNT and CDR2 YENEEA.

The rearrangement links TRBV9 to TRBJ2-3; D gene uncertain. The CDR3 extends over 13 amino acids. V was cut by 4 bases and J by 1 base, with 7 bases left in between. Germline values: CDR1 SGDLS, CDR2 YYNGEE. CDR3: CASSPPRTDTQYF. CDR3 coding DNA: TGTGCCAGCAGCCCACCACGCACAGATACGCAGTATTTT.

CDR3 sequence (DNA): TGTGCCAGCAGCTTCCGGGACAGGGGGCGAAACACCGGGGAGCTGTTTTTT. Translation gives CASSFRDRGRNTGELFF. The chain joins TRBV7-9 to TRBJ2-2; 12 bases agree with TRBD1. The V segment lost 3 bases and the J segment 2 bases; nucleotides outside the gene matches: 4. The CDR3 spans 17 residues. The germline CDR1 and CDR2 sequences are SEHNR and FQNEAQ (reference sequence).

At least ten counts were recorded for this clonotype. The rearrangement links TRBV29-1 to TRBJ2-5; D may be TRBD1 or TRBD2 (6 bases each). CDR3 length: 15 residues. Deletions cut 1 base from V and 14 bases from J, with 26 bases between. Looked up from germline, CDR1 is SQVTM and CDR2 is ANQGSEA. CDR3 protein: CSVEARTRGQRAPYF. DNA for the CDR3: TGCAGCGTTGAAGCCAGGACCCGGGGGCAGCGGGCCCCATACTTC. The whole variable domain, filled in from reference TRBV29-1 and TRBJ2-5, reads SAVISQKPSRDICQRGTSLTIQCQVDSQVTMMFWYRQQPGQSLTLIATANQGSEATYESGFVIDKFPISRPNLTFSTLTVSNMSPEDSSIYLCSVEARTRGQRAPYFGPGTRLLVL.

This clonotype was recorded at least ten times. The rearrangement uses TRBV28 and TRBJ2-5; 9 nucleotides agree with TRBD1. In germline, CDR1 is MDHEN, CDR2 SYDVKM. Trimming took 6 bases from V and 5 from J; bases not matched to a gene: 13. CDR3 length: 16 amino acids. The CDR3 reads CASSSVGQGLRETQYF. CDR3 coding DNA: TGTGCCAGCAGCTCCGTCGGACAGGGGCTGAGGGAGACCCAGTACTTC.

This clonotype was found many times. This sequence joins TRBV7-2 and TRBJ2-5; D may correspond to TRBD1 or TRBD2 (7 bases each). Looked up from germline, CDR1 is SGHTA and CDR2 is FQGNSA. V shed 4 bases and J shed 4 bases, with 16 bases lying between them. The CDR3 covers 15 residues. CDR3 region: CASSSQGGRVETQYF. Written as DNA, the CDR3 is TGTGCCAGCAGCTCCCAGGGGGGGCGGGTAGAGACCCAGTACTTC.

This clonotype was counted many times. The chain's CDR3 is CASSLEVDGTYEQYF. CDR3 DNA: TGTGCCAGCAGCTTAGAAGTCGACGGAACCTACGAGCAGTACTTC. V usage is TRBV7-2 and J usage is TRBJ2-7; D call uncertain. The CDR3 spans 15 residues. CDR1 and CDR2 from the germline V gene are SGHTA and FQGNSA. The V and J ends lost 1 base and 2 bases respectively, with 12 bases between them.

This clonotype was detected only a few times. The chain joins TRBV12-3 or TRBV12-4 to TRBJ1-5, with no clear D. V shed 3 bases and J shed 5 bases, with 2 bases lying between them. The CDR3 sequence is 11 residues long. The CDR3 sequence is CASSFDQPQHF. The CDR3, as DNA: TGTGCCAGCAGTTTTGATCAGCCCCAGCATTTT.

The gene calls are TRBV19 and TRBJ2-7, with D tentatively TRBD1 (5 bases). Per germline, CDR1 LNHDA and CDR2 SQIVND (reference sequence). The V and J ends lost 7 bases and 7 bases respectively, with 20 bases between them. There are 14 residues in the CDR3. CDR3 residues: CASISQAGPGEQYF. The CDR3 nucleotides read TGTGCCAGTATCTCCCAAGCCGGGCCAGGGGAGCAGTACTTC.

This clonotype has ten or more counts. The J gene is TRBJ1-2, the V gene TRBV12-3 or TRBV12-4; D gene uncertain. The CDR3 is 13 amino acids. V lost 8 bases and J 4 bases, leaving 14 bases between the germline ends. The CDR3 is CASYLPNSYGYTF. CDR3 sequence (DNA): TGTGCCAGCTACCTCCCCAACAGCTATGGCTACACCTTC.

This clonotype has more than one count but fewer than ten. The chain employs TRBV7-9 and TRBJ2-2; 10 nucleotides line up with TRBD2. From germline, CDR1 is SEHNR and CDR2 FQNEAQ (reference sequence). V lost 1 base, J lost 1 base, and 6 bases stayed unmatched. The CDR3 length is 18 residues. In DNA, the CDR3 is TGTGCCAGCAGCTTAGGGACTCCTAGCGGGAGGAACACCGGGGAGCTGTTTTTT. As protein: CASSLGTPSGRNTGELFF.

With regard to this clonotype: Compared with germline, one end of the junction differs, possibly owing to a read error. This rearrangement joins TRBV6-6 to TRBJ1-4, with D perhaps TRBD1 (5 bases). The CDR3 runs to 16 residues. From germline, CDR1 is MNHNY and CDR2 SVGAGI (reference sequence). CDR3 in DNA: TGTGCCAGCAGTCCAACAGGACCCGCAACTAATGAAAGACTGTTTTTT. It is translated as CASSPTGPATNERLFF.

This clonotype was seen many times. The junction shows a germline mismatch at one end, possibly a read error. The V call is TRBV18, the J call TRBJ2-1; tentative D call: TRBD2 (5 bases). Germline CDR1 KGHSH, CDR2 LQKENI. This CDR3 is 13 amino acids long. The CDR3 DNA sequence: TGTGCCAGCTCACCAGGGCCGGACTTAGAAACAACCTTC. It specifies CASSPGPDLETTF.

This rearrangement joins TRBV4-1 to TRBJ2-1; 8 nucleotides match TRBD2. The CDR3 runs 14 residues. The J segment lost 2 bases and the V segment lost 6 bases, leaving 3 bases of the junction unmatched. Germline CDR1 reads MGHRA; CDR2 reads YSYEKL. Here the CDR3 DNA reads TGCGCCAGCAGGGGACTAGTCGCCTACAATGAGCAGTTCTTC. This sequence encodes CASRGLVAYNEQFF.

The chain combines TRBV7-8 with TRBJ2-1; D possibly corresponds to TRBD2 (5 bases). This CDR3 has 15 amino acids. The V and J ends lost 5 bases and 9 bases respectively, with 20 bases between them. In germline, CDR1 is SGHVS, CDR2 FQNEAQ. CDR3 nucleotides: TGTGCCAGCAGCAGAGTGCGGACTCCCTTGGGTGAGCAGTTCTTC. It codes for CASSRVRTPLGEQFF.

This clonotype showed up just a few times. The chain recombines TRBV7-2 with TRBJ1-5; 8 bases line up with TRBD1. This CDR3 region has 13 residues. The germline V gene encodes CDR1 SGHTA and CDR2 FQGNSA. Trimming took 8 bases from V and 7 from J; bases not matched to a gene: 7. CDR3 region: CASGDRGGQPQHF. In nucleotides, the CDR3 is TGTGCCAGCGGCGACAGGGGAGGCCAGCCCCAGCATTTT.

This clonotype was counted at least ten times. The V call is TRBV7-9, the J call TRBJ1-5; 9 nucleotides agree with TRBD1. With 3 bases clipped from V and 3 bases from J, the junction kept 6 bases outside the gene matches. The CDR3 loop spans 16 amino acids. Germline CDR1 reads SEHNR; CDR2 reads FQNEAQ (reference sequence). CDR3 bases: TGTGCCAGCAGCTTTGGCGGGACAGGGATCAATCAGCCCCAGCATTTT. Its protein product is CASSFGGTGINQPQHF.

The sample holds many counts of this clonotype. The V gene is TRBV27, the J gene TRBJ1-6; no clear D. CDR3 size: 14 residues. Germline lookup yields CDR1 MNHEY and CDR2 SMNVEV (reference sequence). V was clipped by 0 bases and J by 11 bases, with 11 bases between them. CDR3 sequence reads: CASSLSVGPTPLHF. In DNA form, the CDR3 reads TGTGCCAGCAGTTTATCAGTAGGACCCACACCCCTCCACTTT.

This clonotype was detected many times. This chain connects TRBV7-2 to TRBJ2-7, with 10 bases that match TRBD2. This CDR3 spans 16 amino acids. V was clipped by 5 bases and J by 3 bases; unmatched bases: 10. Germline-derived CDR1 and CDR2 are SGHTA and FQGNSA. CDR3 protein: CASSRTIAGGYYEQYF. The CDR3 region has the DNA TGTGCCAGCAGCCGTACAATAGCGGGGGGATACTACGAGCAGTACTTC.